The 25 T cell receptor beta chains presented below share a single source sample, sequenced in a study of T-cell reconstitution after alpha-beta-depleted transplantation in children. Unique molecular identifiers were built into the TCRbeta library. TCRdb reprocessed the PCR reads via MiXCR and lists one record per CDR3 protein. The data show 700,000 to 850,000 distinct CDR3 sequences, with roughly 15% seen just once and around 5% held by the top ten. Sequenced here: PBMCs, mostly from graft donor cells, sampled 360 days after TCRalphabeta/CD19-depleted stem cell transplant. All receptors derive from a male patient aged 10 to 17 who had a stem cell transplant for acute lymphoblastic leukemia, so the T cells may come from the graft donor.

This chain joins TRBV7-3 and TRBJ2-1; D might be TRBD1 or TRBD2, each matching 6 bases. Germline assignment: CDR1 SGHTA and CDR2 FQGTGA. The CDR3 is made up of 17 amino acids. The ends were cut back, 0 bases at V and 1 base at J, with 13 bases in the middle. CDR3 amino acids: CASSLTEGDQSYNEQFF. The CDR3 DNA sequence: TGTGCCAGCAGCTTAACGGAGGGGGACCAGTCCTACAATGAGCAGTTCTTC.

This clonotype was counted only a few times. This chain uses TRBV18 with TRBJ1-2; 9 positions agree with TRBD1. CDR1 and CDR2 from the germline V gene are KGHSH and LQKENI. The CDR3 totals 20 residues. The V and J ends lost 3 bases and 4 bases, in that order; junction bases with no gene match: 21. The CDR3 region is CASSPRIITGGTGLGYGYTF. The CDR3, as DNA: TGTGCCAGCTCACCTCGAATTATTACAGGGGGCACAGGACTTGGCTATGGCTACACCTTC.

V is TRBV24-1 and J is TRBJ2-3, with a possible D match to TRBD2 (5 bases). CDR1 is KGHDR and CDR2 is SFDVKD in the germline V gene. The V gene lost 5 bases and the J gene lost 1 base, with 18 bases spanning the gap. The CDR3 sequence is 17 residues long. The CDR3 here is CATSASWERWGTDTQYF. As DNA, the CDR3 is TGTGCCACCAGTGCCTCCTGGGAGCGTTGGGGCACAGATACGCAGTATTTT.

The chain links TRBV7-3 to TRBJ2-3; 7 bases align to TRBD1. Per germline, CDR1 SGHTA and CDR2 FQGTGA. V lost 5 bases, J lost 6 bases, and 8 bases stayed unmatched. The CDR3 runs 14 residues. The CDR3 protein is CASSTGTVPDTQYF. The DNA of the CDR3 is TGTGCCAGCAGCACAGGGACAGTCCCCGATACGCAGTATTTT.

Ten or more counts support this clonotype. The genes are TRBV7-9 and TRBJ2-3; 8 positions agree with TRBD2. The CDR3 covers 16 residues. The J segment lost 6 bases and the V segment lost 2 bases, leaving 10 bases of the junction unmatched. The germline CDR1 and CDR2 sequences are SEHNR and FQNEAQ (reference sequence). The chain's CDR3 is CASSLWGAGDADTQYF. CDR3 nucleotide sequence: TGTGCCAGCAGCTTATGGGGAGCGGGAGACGCCGATACGCAGTATTTT. Full variable domain (outside the CDR3, taken from reference TRBV7-9 and TRBJ2-3): DTGVSQNPRHKITKRGQNVTFRCDPISEHNRLYWYRQTLGQGPEFLTYFQNEAQLEKSRLLSDRFSAERPKGSFSTLEIQRTEQGDSAMYLCASSLWGAGDADTQYFGPGTRLTVL.

This clonotype was counted ten times or more. This chain links TRBV7-9 with TRBJ2-3; 13 bases agree with TRBD2. This CDR3 is 16 amino acids long. The J segment lost 1 base and the V segment lost 7 bases, leaving 5 bases of the junction unmatched. Looked up from germline, CDR1 is SEHNR and CDR2 is FQNEAQ (reference sequence). CDR3 in DNA: TGTGCCAGCAACCCCGGACTAGCGGGAGGCACAGATACGCAGTATTTT. It is translated as CASNPGLAGGTDTQYF.

The V gene is TRBV12-3 or TRBV12-4, the J gene TRBJ2-4; D may be TRBD1 or TRBD2 (5 bases each). V dropped 4 bases and J dropped 15 bases, with 19 bases sitting between them. The CDR3 is made up of 13 amino acids. CDR3 bases: TGTGCCAGCAGTTGGGGACGAACCTCCGGTGTGTACTTC. Translated, it gives CASSWGRTSGVYF.

V is TRBV20-1 and J is TRBJ2-1; 11 bases agree with TRBD2. The V gene's germline CDR1 is DFQATT and CDR2 SNEGSKA (reference sequence). CDR3 length: 15 residues. V dropped 2 bases and J dropped 2; count of bases not matched to a gene: 2. In DNA, the CDR3 is TGCAGTGCTAGACCGGGACTAGCGGCCTACAATGAGCAGTTCTTC. Translation gives CSARPGLAAYNEQFF.

CDR3 loop: CASSLLVTSPLHF. The CDR3 DNA follows: TGTGCCAGCAGTCTCTTAGTTACTTCACCCCTCCACTTT. This chain uses TRBV12-3 or TRBV12-4 with TRBJ1-6; D uncertain. The CDR3 sequence is 13 residues long. V was shortened by 5 bases and J by 9 bases, with 11 bases between the two germline ends.

The J gene is TRBJ1-4, the V gene TRBV5-1, with no clear D. Trimming left V 0 bases short and J 7 bases short, with 10 bases between. The germline CDR1 and CDR2 sequences are SGHRS and YFSETQ. The CDR3 has 14 residues. CDR3 region: CASSLGQRGEKLFF. CDR3 bases: TGCGCCAGCAGCTTGGGCCAGAGAGGTGAAAAACTGTTTTTT.

The J gene is TRBJ2-3, the V gene TRBV12-3 or TRBV12-4; 9 nucleotides line up with TRBD1. V was clipped by 7 bases and J by 3 bases; unmatched bases: 11. This CDR3 has 16 residues. For the CDR3, the DNA is TGTGCCAGCACCTTCTTATGGACAGGGGAAACAGATACGCAGTATTTT. It encodes CASTFLWTGETDTQYF.

This chain links TRBV7-6 with TRBJ2-1, with 8 bases aligning to TRBD1. This CDR3 has 16 amino acids. The V gene's germline CDR1 is SGHVS and CDR2 FNYEAQ. The junction had 6 bases not matched to a gene; V was cut back by 0 bases and J by 5 bases. CDR3 DNA: TGTGCCAGCAGCTTAGCGTACCGGGACAGGAACAATGAGCAGTTCTTC. Translation: CASSLAYRDRNNEQFF.

In its sample, this clonotype was seen many times. V gene TRBV18 combines with J gene TRBJ2-1; D remains unclear. The CDR3 is 12 amino acids. Germline V gives CDR1 KGHSH, CDR2 LQKENI. Between the trimmed V and J ends, which lost 6 bases and 6 bases, there was a span of 9 bases. The DNA of the CDR3 is TGTGCCAGCTCTCATGGTGGCAATGAGCAGTTCTTC. Its protein is CASSHGGNEQFF.

This clonotype was detected only a few times. The CDR3 coding sequence is TGCAGCGGATACAGTGACTCCTACGAGCAGTACTTC. As protein: CSGYSDSYEQYF. The chain joins TRBV29-1 to TRBJ2-7; D unclear. Germline V gene lookup returns CDR1 SQVTM and CDR2 ANQGSEA. Trimming removed 7 bases at V and 0 bases at J, with 10 bases between. The CDR3 totals 12 residues.

This clonotype was seen a few times. The genes are TRBV7-9 and TRBJ2-1, with D perhaps TRBD2 (5 bases). This CDR3 is 14 amino acids long. V lost 5 bases and J lost 9, with 17 bases in between. Germline CDR1 is SEHNR and CDR2 is FQNEAQ (reference sequence). This chain's CDR3 is CASSVPTRYFEQFF. The CDR3 region has the DNA TGTGCCAGCAGCGTCCCTACTAGGTATTTTGAGCAGTTCTTC.

The chain carries TRBV4-1 and TRBJ2-7; 8 bases fit TRBD1. The CDR3 consists of 13 residues. CDR1 is MGHRA and CDR2 is YSYEKL in the germline V gene. With V trimmed by 10 bases and J by 4 bases, 9 bases remained unmatched. The CDR3 here is CATGAGGLYEQYF. CDR3 in DNA: TGCGCCACGGGGGCAGGGGGCCTTTACGAGCAGTACTTC.

The rearrangement uses TRBV12-3 or TRBV12-4 and TRBJ2-7, with D uncertain. Trimming removed 2 bases from V and 2 bases from J, with 13 bases in between. The CDR3 is 15 residues long. The CDR3 loop reads CASSLIWPGTYEQYF. CDR3 DNA: TGTGCCAGCAGTTTAATTTGGCCGGGTACCTACGAGCAGTACTTC.

This clonotype has more than one count but fewer than ten. The CDR3 DNA follows: TGCGCCAGCAGCTTGGACGGAGCGCTGAGCTACGAGCAGTACTTC. Translated: CASSLDGALSYEQYF. The rearrangement uses TRBV5-1 and TRBJ2-7; D is ambiguous. This CDR3 is built from 15 residues. V lost 0 bases to trimming and J lost 3 bases, with 13 bases between them. Per germline, CDR1 SGHRS and CDR2 YFSETQ.

This clonotype was seen a few times. V is TRBV15 and J is TRBJ2-5, with no clear D. This CDR3 has 14 amino acids. With 5 bases removed from V and 5 bases from J, the gap between germline ends came to 15 bases. Germline V gene data show CDR1 as LNHNV and CDR2 as YYDKDF (reference sequence). The CDR3 loop reads CATSEYGAGETQYF. The CDR3 region has the DNA TGTGCCACCAGCGAGTACGGAGCTGGGGAGACCCAGTACTTC. Drawing the rest from reference TRBV15 and TRBJ2-5, the complete variable domain is DAMVIQNPRYQVTQFGKPVTLSCSQTLNHNVMYWYQQKSSQAPKLLFHYYDKDFNNEADTPDNFQSRRPNTSFCFLDIRSPGLGDTAMYLCATSEYGAGETQYFGPGTRLLVL.

This clonotype was recorded a few times. This chain connects TRBV7-6 to TRBJ1-5, with a tentative D call TRBD1 (6 bases). This CDR3 is built from 16 residues. CDR1 is SGHVS and CDR2 is FNYEAQ in the germline V gene. The V and J ends lost 1 base and 4 bases respectively, with 14 bases between them. DNA of the CDR3: TGTGCCAGCAGCTTAGTTCCAGGGGATGGAAATCAGCCCCAGCATTTT. Its protein product is CASSLVPGDGNQPQHF.

The chain couples TRBV20-1 to TRBJ1-1, with TRBD1 matching 7 bases. In germline, CDR1 is DFQATT, CDR2 SNEGSKA (reference sequence). Trimming cost V 2 bases and J 7 bases; bases outside gene matches: 1. The CDR3 spans 11 residues. CDR3 region: CSARQGVEAFF. The CDR3 DNA is TGCAGTGCTAGACAGGGGGTTGAAGCTTTCTTT.

The chain combines TRBV7-2 with TRBJ2-1; D is ambiguous. Trimming took 5 bases from V and 5 from J, leaving 7 bases between them. This CDR3 region has 12 residues. Per germline, CDR1 SGHTA and CDR2 FQGNSA. The CDR3 region has the DNA TGTGCCAGCAGCGGGAACCACAATGAGCAGTTCTTC. Translated: CASSGNHNEQFF.

The CDR3 sequence is CATLPWDPYEQYF. The CDR3 DNA sequence: TGCGCCACCCTACCCTGGGATCCCTACGAGCAGTACTTC. The chain carries TRBV5-1 and TRBJ2-7; D call uncertain. CDR3 length: 13 residues. V was pared by 9 bases and J by 2 bases, with 15 bases between. Germline values: CDR1 SGHRS, CDR2 YFSETQ.

The sample holds a few counts of this clonotype. J is TRBJ1-1 and V is TRBV7-6, with a tentative D call TRBD1 (6 bases). The germline gives CDR1 SGHVS, CDR2 FNYEAQ. The ends were cut back, 1 base at V and 11 bases at J, with 14 bases in the middle. The CDR3 loop spans 13 amino acids. CDR3 bases: TGTGCCAGCAGCTTAGGGGGGCGGGCGGGGGCTTTCTTT. Its translation: CASSLGGRAGAFF.

The chain links TRBV6-1 to TRBJ2-7; D could derive from TRBD1 or TRBD2 (7 bases each). Germline V gives CDR1 MNHNS, CDR2 SASEGT. Between the trimmed V and J ends, which lost 6 bases and 2 bases, there was a span of 17 bases. CDR3 length: 15 amino acids. DNA for the CDR3: TGTGCCAGCAGGGGAGACAGGGAGGGGACCTACGAGCAGTACTTC. Translation: CASRGDREGTYEQYF.